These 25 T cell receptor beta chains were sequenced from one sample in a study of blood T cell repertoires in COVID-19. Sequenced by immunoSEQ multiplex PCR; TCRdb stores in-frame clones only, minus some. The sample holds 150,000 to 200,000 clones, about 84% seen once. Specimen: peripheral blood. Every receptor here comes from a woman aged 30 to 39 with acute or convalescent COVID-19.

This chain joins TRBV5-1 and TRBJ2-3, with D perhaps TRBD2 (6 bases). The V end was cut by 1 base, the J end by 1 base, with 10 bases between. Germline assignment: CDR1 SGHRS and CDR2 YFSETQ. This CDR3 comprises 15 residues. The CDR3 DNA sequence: TGCGCCAGCAGCTTGACGGGGGATGGCACAGATACGCAGTATTTT. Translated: CASSLTGDGTDTQYF.

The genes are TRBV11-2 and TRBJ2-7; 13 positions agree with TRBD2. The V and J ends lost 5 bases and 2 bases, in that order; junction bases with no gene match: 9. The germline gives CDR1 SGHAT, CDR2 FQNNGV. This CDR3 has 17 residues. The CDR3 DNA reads TGTGCCAGCAGCGGAGGGACTAGCGGGATGGGAACCTACGAGCAGTACTTC. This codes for CASSGGTSGMGTYEQYF.

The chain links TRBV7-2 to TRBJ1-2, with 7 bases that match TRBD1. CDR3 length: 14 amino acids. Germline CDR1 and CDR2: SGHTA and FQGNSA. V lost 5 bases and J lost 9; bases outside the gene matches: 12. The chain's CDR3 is CASSLPGQDHSYTF. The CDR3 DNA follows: TGTGCCAGCAGCCTCCCTGGACAGGATCATAGCTACACCTTC.

This CDR3 reads CASSVVAGMMDEQFF. The CDR3 coding sequence is TGTGCCAGCAGCGTAGTTGCGGGGATGATGGATGAGCAGTTCTTC. The rearrangement uses TRBV9 and TRBJ2-1, with D maybe TRBD2 (6 bases). The V and J ends lost 0 bases and 8 bases respectively, with 15 bases between them. This CDR3 has 15 residues. CDR1 and CDR2 (germline): SGDLS, YYNGEE.

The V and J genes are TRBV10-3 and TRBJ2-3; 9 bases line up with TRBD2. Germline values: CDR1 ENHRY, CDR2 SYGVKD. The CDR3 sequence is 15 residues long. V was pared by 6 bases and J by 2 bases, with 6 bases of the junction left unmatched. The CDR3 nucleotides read TGTGCCATCAGGGAGCGGGGGGCTATCACAGATACGCAGTATTTT. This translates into CAIRERGAITDTQYF.

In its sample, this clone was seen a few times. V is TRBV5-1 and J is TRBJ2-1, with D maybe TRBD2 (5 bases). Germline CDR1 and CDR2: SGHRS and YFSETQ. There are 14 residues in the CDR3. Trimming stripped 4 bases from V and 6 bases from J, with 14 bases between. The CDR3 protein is CASSPDGIPNEQFF. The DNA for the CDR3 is TGCGCCAGCAGCCCGGACGGGATCCCCAATGAGCAGTTCTTC.

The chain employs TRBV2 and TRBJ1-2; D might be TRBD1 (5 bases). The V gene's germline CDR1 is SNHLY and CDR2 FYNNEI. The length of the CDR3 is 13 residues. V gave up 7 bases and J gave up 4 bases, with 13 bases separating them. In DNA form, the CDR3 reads TGTGCCAGCAAGTTCGGGGGAGGCTATGGCTACACCTTC. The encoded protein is CASKFGGGYGYTF.

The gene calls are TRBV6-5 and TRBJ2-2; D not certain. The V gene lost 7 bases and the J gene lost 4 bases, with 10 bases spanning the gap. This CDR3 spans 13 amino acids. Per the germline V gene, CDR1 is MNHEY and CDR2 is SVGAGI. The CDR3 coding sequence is TGTGCCAGCACCCTTTCAGGCACCGGGGAGCTGTTTTTT. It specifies CASTLSGTGELFF.

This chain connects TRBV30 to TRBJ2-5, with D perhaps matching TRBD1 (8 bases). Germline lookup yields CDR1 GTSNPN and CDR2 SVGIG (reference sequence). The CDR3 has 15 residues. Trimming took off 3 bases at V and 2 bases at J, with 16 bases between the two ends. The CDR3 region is CAWSGGQGGQETQYF. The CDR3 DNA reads TGTGCCTGGAGCGGTGGACAGGGAGGGCAAGAGACCCAGTACTTC.

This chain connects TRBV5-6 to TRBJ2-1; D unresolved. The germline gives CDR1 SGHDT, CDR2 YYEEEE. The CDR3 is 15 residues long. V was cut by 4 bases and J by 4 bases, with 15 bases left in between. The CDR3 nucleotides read TGTGCCAGCAGCCCTTTCGGCGGCCAATACAATGAGCAGTTCTTC. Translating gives CASSPFGGQYNEQFF. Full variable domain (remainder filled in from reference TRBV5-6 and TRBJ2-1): DAGVTQSPTHLIKTRGQQVTLRCSPKSGHDTVSWYQQALGQGPQFIFQYYEEEERQRGNFPDRFSGHQFPNYSSELNVNALLLGDSALYLCASSPFGGQYNEQFFGPGTRLTVL.

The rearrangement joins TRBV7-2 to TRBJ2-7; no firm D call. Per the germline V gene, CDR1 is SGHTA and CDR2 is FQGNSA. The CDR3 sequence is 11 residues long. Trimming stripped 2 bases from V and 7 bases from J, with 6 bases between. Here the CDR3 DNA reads TGTGCCAGCAGCTTACTCTTAGAGCAGTACTTC. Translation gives CASSLLLEQYF.

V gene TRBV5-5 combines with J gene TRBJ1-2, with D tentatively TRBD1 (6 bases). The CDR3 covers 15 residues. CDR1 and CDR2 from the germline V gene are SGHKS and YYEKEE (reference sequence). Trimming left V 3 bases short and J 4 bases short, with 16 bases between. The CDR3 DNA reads TGTGCCAGCAGCTCAAACAGGGCCTCTCCCTATGGCTACACCTTC. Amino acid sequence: CASSSNRASPYGYTF.

In DNA form, the CDR3 reads TGTGCCAGCAGTGGGGACAGGGGTTACGAGCAGTACTTC. It specifies CASSGDRGYEQYF. The chain couples TRBV28 to TRBJ2-7; 10 positions match TRBD1. The CDR3 extends over 13 amino acids. Germline values: CDR1 MDHEN, CDR2 SYDVKM. V trimming: 5 bases; J trimming: 4 bases; junction bases outside the gene matches: 2.

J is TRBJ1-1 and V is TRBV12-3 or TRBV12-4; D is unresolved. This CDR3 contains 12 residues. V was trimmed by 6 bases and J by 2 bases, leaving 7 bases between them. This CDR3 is CASSVHNTEAFF. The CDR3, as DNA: TGTGCCAGCAGCGTACATAACACTGAAGCTTTCTTT.

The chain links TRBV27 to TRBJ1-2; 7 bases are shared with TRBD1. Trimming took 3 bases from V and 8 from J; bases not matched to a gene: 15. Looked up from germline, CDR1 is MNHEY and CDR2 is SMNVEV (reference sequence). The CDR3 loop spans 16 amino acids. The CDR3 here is CASSFLNPTGVVGYTF. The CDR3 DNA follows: TGTGCCAGCAGTTTTCTCAATCCAACAGGGGTCGTGGGCTACACCTTC.

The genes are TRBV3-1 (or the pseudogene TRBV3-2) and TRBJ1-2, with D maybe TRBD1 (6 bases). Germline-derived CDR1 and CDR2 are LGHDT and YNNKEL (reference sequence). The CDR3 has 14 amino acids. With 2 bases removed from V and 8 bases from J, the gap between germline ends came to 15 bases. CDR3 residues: CASSQLQGGGGYTF. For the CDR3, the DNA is TGTGCCAGCAGCCAACTCCAGGGTGGGGGCGGCTACACCTTC.

CDR3 coding DNA: TGTGCCAGCACCTGCATTTGGAGTCAGCCCCAGCATTTT. Its protein is CASTCIWSQPQHF. This chain uses TRBV11-3 with TRBJ1-5, with D unresolved. The CDR3 has 13 residues. The germline CDR1 and CDR2 sequences are SGHNT and YENEEA. V gave up 7 bases and J gave up 6 bases, with 13 bases separating them.

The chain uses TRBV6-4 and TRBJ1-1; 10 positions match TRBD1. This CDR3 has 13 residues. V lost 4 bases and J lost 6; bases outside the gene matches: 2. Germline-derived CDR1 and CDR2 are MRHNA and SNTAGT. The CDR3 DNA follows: TGTGCCAGCAGTGTCGGGACAGGGGCTGAAGCTTTCTTT. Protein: CASSVGTGAEAFF.

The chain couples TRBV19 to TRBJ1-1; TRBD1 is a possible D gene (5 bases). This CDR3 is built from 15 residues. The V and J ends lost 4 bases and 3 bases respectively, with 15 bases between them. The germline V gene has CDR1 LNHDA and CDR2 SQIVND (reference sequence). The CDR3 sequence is CASSKGQGWYTEAFF. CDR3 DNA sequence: TGTGCCAGTAGTAAAGGGCAGGGATGGTACACTGAAGCTTTCTTT.

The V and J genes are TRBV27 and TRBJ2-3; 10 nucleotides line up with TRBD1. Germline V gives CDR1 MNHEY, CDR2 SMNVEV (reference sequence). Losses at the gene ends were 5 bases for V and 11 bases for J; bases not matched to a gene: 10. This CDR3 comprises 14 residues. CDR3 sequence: CASSGAGQGIRQYF. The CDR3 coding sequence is TGTGCCAGCAGTGGCGCGGGACAGGGGATTAGGCAGTATTTT.

The CDR3 sequence: CATSRGDREETQYF. The CDR3 DNA follows: TGTGCCACCAGCAGGGGGGACAGGGAGGAGACCCAGTACTTC. The rearrangement links TRBV15 to TRBJ2-5; 9 nucleotides align to TRBD1. V shed 3 bases, J shed 5 bases, and the junction held 4 bases outside the gene matches. Looked up from germline, CDR1 is LNHNV and CDR2 is YYDKDF (reference sequence). The CDR3 spans 14 residues.

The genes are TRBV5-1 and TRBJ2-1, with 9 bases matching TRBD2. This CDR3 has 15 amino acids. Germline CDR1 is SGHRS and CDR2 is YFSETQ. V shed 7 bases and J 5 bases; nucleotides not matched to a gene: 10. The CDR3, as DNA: TGCGCCAGCGCCCCTGGCGGGGGGGTCCACAATGAGCAGTTCTTC. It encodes CASAPGGGVHNEQFF.

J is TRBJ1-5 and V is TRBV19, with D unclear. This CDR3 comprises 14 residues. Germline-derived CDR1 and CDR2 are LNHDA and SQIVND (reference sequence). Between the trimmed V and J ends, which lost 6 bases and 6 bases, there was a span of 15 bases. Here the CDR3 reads CASSEGLGSQPQHF. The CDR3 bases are TGTGCCAGTAGCGAAGGACTGGGGAGTCAGCCCCAGCATTTT. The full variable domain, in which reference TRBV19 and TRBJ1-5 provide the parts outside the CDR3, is DGGITQSPKYLFRKEGQNVTLSCEQNLNHDAMYWYRQDPGQGLRLIYYSQIVNDFQKGDIAEGYSVSREKKESFPLTVTSAQKNPTAFYLCASSEGLGSQPQHFGDGTRLSIL.

As DNA, the CDR3 is TGTGCCAGCAGCTTAGTTGGTGGGCCCACAGATACGCAGTATTTT. It is translated as CASSLVGGPTDTQYF. The chain recombines TRBV7-7 with TRBJ2-3; unclear D gene. In germline, CDR1 is SSHAT, CDR2 FNYEAQ (reference sequence). The CDR3 is 15 amino acids. Trimming shortened V by 1 base and J by 2 bases, and 10 bases separated the two germline ends. The variable domain in full, completed from reference TRBV7-7 and TRBJ2-3, reads GAGVSQSPRYKVTKRGQDVTLRCDPISSHATLYWYQQALGQGPEFLTYFNYEAQPDKSGLPSDRFSAERPEGSISTLTIQRTEQRDSAMYRCASSLVGGPTDTQYFGPGTRLTVL.

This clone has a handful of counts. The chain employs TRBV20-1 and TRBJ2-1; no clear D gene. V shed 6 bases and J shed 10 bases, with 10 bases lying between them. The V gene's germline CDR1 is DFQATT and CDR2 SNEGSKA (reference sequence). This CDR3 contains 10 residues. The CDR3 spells CSAILWEQFF. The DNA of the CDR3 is TGCAGTGCCATACTATGGGAGCAGTTCTTC.